This T cell receptor (beta chain) was retrieved from a study of cytomegalovirus exposure and HLA in healthy donors. Study-wide results and limits: Whilst most TCR sequences proved rare, a subset of public TCRs occurred across many donors. What a later analysis showed was that several of the most significant clusters appeared linked to common viral pathogens. It was reportedly the case that the classifier diagnosed cytomegalovirus status with high specificity and sensitivity. Of the V segments, some could not be distinguished, including TRBV6-2 and TRBV6-3, and were excluded.

Germline V CDR1 and CDR2: SGHKS, YYEKEE (reference sequence). This CDR3 is 13 amino acids long. V was cut by 4 bases and J by 4 bases, with 12 bases left in between. With respect to this clone: Its antigen remains unknown.

Primers for the PCR totalled 60 Vbeta and 13 Jbeta. The protocol was immunoSEQ multiplex PCR, while the TCRdb copy is restricted to in-frame clones and leaves out a portion. The repertoire holds about 190,000 clones, with 78% as singletons. The chain recombines TRBV5-5 with TRBJ2-7; TRBD2 might be the D (5 bases). This receptor was obtained from a woman in her 30s in good health and CMV-seropositive. Sequencing used PBMCs. The CDR3 here is CASSRLDFYEQYF. The DNA of the CDR3 is TGTGCCAGCAGCCGACTGGACTTTTACGAGCAGTACTTC.